This T cell receptor (beta chain) was sequenced for a study of blood T cell repertoires in COVID-19. Across the whole study: Nucleic acid was either cDNA or gDNA, and it came from T cells, B-cell-depleted T cells, or PBMCs.

Germline CDR1 reads LNHDA; CDR2 reads SQIVND (reference sequence). This CDR3 spans 15 amino acids. V lost 3 bases and J lost 3; bases outside the gene matches: 5. Some clones are missing from TCRdb's copy, which holds only in-frame ones; the method was immunoSEQ multiplex PCR. In the table there are some 120,000 clones, approximately 88% of which are singletons. The chain is built from TRBV19 and TRBJ2-7; 10 positions agree with TRBD1. Material for sequencing was peripheral blood. The receptor's source is a woman in her twenties or thirties who had recovered from COVID-19. The chain's CDR3 is CASSIPGQGNYEQYF. The CDR3 bases are TGTGCCAGTAGTATCCCGGGACAGGGGAACTACGAGCAGTACTTC.